This TCR beta chain was profiled in a study of blood T cell repertoires in COVID-19. CDR3 size: 12 residues. V lost 3 bases to trimming and J lost 4 bases; unmatched junction nucleotides: 0. Profiled with immunoSEQ multiplex PCR; TCRdb holds only in-frame clones, not every one. The table records more than 70,000 clones, 80% to 90% of them present only once. The chain recombines TRBV12-3 or TRBV12-4 with TRBJ2-7; TRBD1 aligns across 7 bases. Sequencing was done on a sample of peripheral blood. The TCR sequence derives from a woman older than 75 with active or convalescent COVID-19. The CDR3 DNA is TGTGCCAGCAGTTTCAGGGGGTACGAGCAGTACTTC. Amino acid sequence: CASSFRGYEQYF.